This T cell receptor beta chain emerged from a study of a mutant IDH1 vaccine in newly diagnosed glioma. Findings and limits, study-wide: Immune responses arising from the vaccine appeared in about 93% of patients. Apparently unrelated to pseudoprogression were changes in the top peripheral T cell clonotypes.

Time point here: baseline, week 1 (first vaccination visit). Treatment: pre-vaccination baseline after standard-of-care therapy. Germline CDR1 reads SGHTA; CDR2 reads FQGNSA. The V end was cut by 5 bases, the J end by 7 bases, with 15 bases between. This CDR3 comprises 14 residues. In the case of this clone: As yet, its antigen is unknown.

Libraries were prepared by immunoSEQ multiplex PCR; TCRdb keeps only in-frame clonotypes and omits some of them. The table records tens of thousands of clones, approximately 90% of them present only once. The receptor's source is a woman in her forties with glioma. The sample consisted of PBMCs, taken from a glioma patient treated with radiotherapy, temozolomide or both. V usage is TRBV7-2 and J usage is TRBJ1-5; unclear D gene. The CDR3 spells CASSPAGLTQPQHF. The DNA for the CDR3 is TGTGCCAGCAGCCCCGCCGGGCTGACCCAGCCCCAGCATTTT.